This T cell receptor (beta chain) was profiled in a study of shared clonotypes between healthy human individuals (TCRdb year 2020). Study-level background: A couple of women and three men aged 18 to 49 years were included in the cohort. To increase sequencing depth and limit assay-specific biases, TCR repertoire library preparation and sequencing were carried out by different laboratories using diverse techniques. For each donor, CD4 naive and CD4 memory were each run on three plates, CD8 naive on two plates, and CD8 memory on one plate. Per donor, leukapheresis produced somewhere between about 0.94 and 9 billion PBMCs. To estimate repertoire size and how much clonotypes are shared between individuals, the study performed deep sequencing of blood TCR repertoires from roughly five healthy adults. What the study reported, not specific to this receptor: Naive subsets generally had larger estimated clonotype richness than memory subsets did. Sampling was restricted to blood, and TCR repertoires in tissues likely differ from the TCR repertoires found in blood. Clonotypes shared by all four sorted-subset donors showed higher generation probabilities than non-shared clonotypes. Based on pairwise subsampling, the degree of clonotype sharing among donors was expected to be affected by sequencing depth. The small number of donors limited the genetic and exposure-history diversity represented. When four donors were compared, the shared fraction of clonotypes was 5% to 6.5% for naive CD4, roughly 3.3% for naive CD8, more than 2% for memory CD4, and 0.4% for memory CD8. Rarefaction of sorted-subset datasets indicated incomplete sequencing despite the large sequencing depth.

Note on this clone: Its antigen has not been determined. One base away there is no much larger clone; base qualities are not given. This sample includes further DNA sequences coding for the same CDR3.

Using the deep immunoSEQ assay, TCR CDR3 regions were amplified from genomic DNA by multiplex PCR. Extracted genomic DNA from each cell subset was spread evenly across all wells of several immunoSEQ 96-well plates, with each plate serving as a replicate. For sorted subsets, roughly 200 ng genomic DNA, equal to about 30,000 T cell genomes, was loaded into each replicate PCR. Purified libraries were quantified with a Qubit 3.0 fluorometer, sized on a Bioanalyzer 2100, and re-quantified with the KAPA Library Quantification kit. A separate single-read 150-cycle Illumina NextSeq 550 flow cell was used to sequence each immunoSEQ 96-well plate. In the original analysis: Because the immunoSEQ output held only junctional sequences and lacked quality scores, the filtering could not match the filtering applied to full-length reads. Sequences were annotated with PyIR, a Python wrapper for IgBLAST v1.9, and V/J genes and CDR3 were assigned using IMGT germline references. Any read was removed if the V/J assignment was weak (E-value above 1e-6), the CDR3 was missing, or the read contained stop codons, out-of-frame junctions, or ambiguous translated residues. V3J clonotypes were defined as sequences sharing the same inferred V gene, J gene, and CDR3 amino acid sequence. Percentage overlap between repertoires was computed as shared unique clonotypes divided by the size of the smaller repertoire. Three approaches were used to assess repertoire richness: RTK rarefaction, the Chao1 estimator, and Recon v2.1 estimates of unobserved clonotypes. Generation probabilities were computed with OLGA for all TCRbeta clonotypes obtained by the gDNA method from several donors. This immuneACCESS table, as held by TCRdb, lists in-frame sequences with V and J called but not all clones. Of the missing ones, under half trace to an unresolved V gene in checked studies; the others have no known cause. The V and J calls and clone size are taken from that table; D and trimming were inferred from the DNA. Present in this sample are around 980,000 clones, 78% of which were seen just once. The ten largest clones add up to 0.6% to 0.75% of the sample.

Inclusive of the bounding cysteine and phenylalanine, the CDR3 is 13 residues long. Solely the CDR3 DNA is kept, with 39 bases framed from the first base. V and J lose 4 bases and 7 bases, and a span of 11 bases separates them. CDR1 SGHRS and CDR2 YFSETQ are derived from the germline V gene. The donors were healthy, HIV-negative adults who had no recently reported acute infections or vaccinations. Every donor was a Caucasian adult living in Nashville, Tennessee, USA. Magnetic negative selection was used to enrich CD4+ T cells, after which naive cells were positively selected on CD45RA and the negative fraction became the memory subset. After blood collection by leukapheresis, PBMCs were isolated using Ficoll-Histopaque density gradient centrifugation and then cryopreserved in the vapor phase of liquid nitrogen. Analytical flow cytometry was used to check the purity and quantity of each magnetically sorted T cell population. Genomic DNA was isolated from each sorted fraction and quantified by UV absorbance on a Nanodrop 2000c.

This TCR came from a man younger than 30 in good health. Some clones in this sample may be carry-over from other donors' samples. Sequencing was done on a sample of memory CD4+ T cells from PBMCs. Taken with the paper, the label for cell subset or site translates to: CD45RA-negative fraction. The chain is encoded by TRBV5-1 joined to TRBJ2-2; the D region possibly corresponds to TRBD1 (6 bases align). CDR3 reads: CASSLQGDGELFF. The DNA sequence is TGCGCCAGCAGCCTACAGGGTGACGGGGAGCTGTTTTTT.